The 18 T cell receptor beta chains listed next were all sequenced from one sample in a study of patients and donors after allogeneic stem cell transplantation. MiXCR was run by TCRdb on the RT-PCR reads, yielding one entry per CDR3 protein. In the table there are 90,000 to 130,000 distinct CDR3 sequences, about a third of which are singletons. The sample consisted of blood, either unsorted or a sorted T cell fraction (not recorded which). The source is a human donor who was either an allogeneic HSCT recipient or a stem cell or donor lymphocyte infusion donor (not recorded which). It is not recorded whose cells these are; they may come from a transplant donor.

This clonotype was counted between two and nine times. In nucleotides, the CDR3 is TGTGCCAGCAGAGCCGGGACATCTAACTATGGCTACACCTTC. This sequence encodes CASRAGTSNYGYTF. The chain uses TRBV6-1 and TRBJ1-2; D may be TRBD1 (6 bases). Germline V gene lookup returns CDR1 MNHNS and CDR2 SASEGT. V lost 6 bases to trimming and J lost 0 bases, with 11 bases between them. This CDR3 comprises 14 residues.

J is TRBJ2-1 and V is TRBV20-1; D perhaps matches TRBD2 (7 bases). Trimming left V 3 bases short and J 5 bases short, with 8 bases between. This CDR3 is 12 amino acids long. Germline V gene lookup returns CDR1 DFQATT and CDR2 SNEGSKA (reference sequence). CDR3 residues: CSARGGHNEQFF. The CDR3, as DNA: TGCAGTGCTAGGGGGGGGCACAATGAGCAGTTCTTC.

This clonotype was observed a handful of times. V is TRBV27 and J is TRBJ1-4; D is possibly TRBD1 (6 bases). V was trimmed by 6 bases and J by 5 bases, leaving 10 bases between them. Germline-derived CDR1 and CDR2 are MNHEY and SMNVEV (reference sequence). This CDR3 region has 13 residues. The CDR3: CASRRTANEKLFF. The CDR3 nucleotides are TGTGCCAGCAGAAGGACAGCCAATGAAAAACTGTTTTTT. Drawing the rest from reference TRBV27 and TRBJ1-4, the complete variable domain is EAQVTQNPRYLITVTGKKLTVTCSQNMNHEYMSWYRQDPGLGLRQIYYSMNVEVTDKGDVPEGYKVSRKEKRNFPLILESPSPNQTSLYFCASRRTANEKLFFGSGTQLSVL.

This chain's CDR3 is CASSQNRGLMDEQYF. For the CDR3, the DNA is TGTGCCAGCAGCCAAAACAGGGGGCTGATGGACGAGCAGTACTTC. This sequence joins TRBV25-1 and TRBJ2-7, with 9 positions matching TRBD1. J was trimmed by 5 bases and V by 6 bases; bases with no gene match: 11. The V gene's germline CDR1 is MGHDK and CDR2 SYGVNS. This CDR3 comprises 15 residues.

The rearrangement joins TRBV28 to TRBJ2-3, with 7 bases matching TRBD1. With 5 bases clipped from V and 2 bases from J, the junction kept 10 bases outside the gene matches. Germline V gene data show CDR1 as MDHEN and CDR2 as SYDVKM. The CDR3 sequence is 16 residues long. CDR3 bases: TGTGCCAGCAGTCCTTCCGACAGGGCGAACACAGATACGCAGTATTTT. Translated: CASSPSDRANTDTQYF.

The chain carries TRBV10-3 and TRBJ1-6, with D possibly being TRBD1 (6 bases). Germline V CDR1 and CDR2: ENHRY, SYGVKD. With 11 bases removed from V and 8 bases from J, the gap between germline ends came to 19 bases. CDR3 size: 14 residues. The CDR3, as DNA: TGTGCCGTACCCCAGGGGATCGTTCATTCACCCCTCCACTTT. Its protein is CAVPQGIVHSPLHF.

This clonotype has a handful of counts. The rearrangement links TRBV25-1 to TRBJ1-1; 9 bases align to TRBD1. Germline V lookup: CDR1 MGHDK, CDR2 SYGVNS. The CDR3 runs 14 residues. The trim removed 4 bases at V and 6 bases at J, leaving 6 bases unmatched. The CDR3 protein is CASSGGTGSAEAFF. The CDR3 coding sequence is TGTGCCAGCAGTGGGGGGACAGGGAGCGCTGAAGCTTTCTTT.

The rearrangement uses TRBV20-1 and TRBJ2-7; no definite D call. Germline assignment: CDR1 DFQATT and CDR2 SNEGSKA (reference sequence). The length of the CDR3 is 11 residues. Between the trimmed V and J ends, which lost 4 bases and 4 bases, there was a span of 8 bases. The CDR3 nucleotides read TGCAGTGCTATCACTGGGTACGAGCAGTACTTC. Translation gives CSAITGYEQYF.

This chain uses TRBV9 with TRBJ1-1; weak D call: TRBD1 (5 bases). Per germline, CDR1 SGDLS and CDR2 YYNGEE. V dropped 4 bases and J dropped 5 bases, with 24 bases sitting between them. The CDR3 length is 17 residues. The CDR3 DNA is TGTGCCAGCAGCCCCCGTTCTGGGACGGAGGGTATAACTGAAGCTTTCTTT. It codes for CASSPRSGTEGITEAFF.

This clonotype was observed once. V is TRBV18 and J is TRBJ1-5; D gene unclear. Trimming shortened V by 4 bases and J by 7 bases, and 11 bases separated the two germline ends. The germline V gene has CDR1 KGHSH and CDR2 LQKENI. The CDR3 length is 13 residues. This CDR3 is CASSHLDNQPQHF. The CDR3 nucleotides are TGTGCCAGCTCACATCTAGACAACCAGCCCCAGCATTTT.

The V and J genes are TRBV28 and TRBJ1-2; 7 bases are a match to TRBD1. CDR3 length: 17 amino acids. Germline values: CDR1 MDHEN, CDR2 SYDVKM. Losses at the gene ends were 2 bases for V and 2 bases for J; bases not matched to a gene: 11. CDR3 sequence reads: CASSLPDRFSSNYGYTF. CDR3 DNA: TGTGCCAGCAGTTTACCGGACAGGTTCTCCTCCAACTATGGCTACACCTTC.

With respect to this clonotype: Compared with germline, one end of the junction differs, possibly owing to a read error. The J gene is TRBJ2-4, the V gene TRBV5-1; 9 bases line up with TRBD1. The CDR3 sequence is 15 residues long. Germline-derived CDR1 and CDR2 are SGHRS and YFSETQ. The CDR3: CASSFGDRATNIQYF. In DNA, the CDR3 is TGCGCCAGCAGCTTTGGGGACAGGGCCACAAACATTCAGTACTTC.

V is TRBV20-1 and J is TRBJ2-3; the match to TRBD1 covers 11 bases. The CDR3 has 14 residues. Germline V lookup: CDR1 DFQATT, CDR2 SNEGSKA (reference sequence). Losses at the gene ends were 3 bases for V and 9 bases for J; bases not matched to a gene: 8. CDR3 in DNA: TGCAGTGCTAGTGGCGGACAGGGGGCGAACACGCAGTATTTT. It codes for CSASGGQGANTQYF.

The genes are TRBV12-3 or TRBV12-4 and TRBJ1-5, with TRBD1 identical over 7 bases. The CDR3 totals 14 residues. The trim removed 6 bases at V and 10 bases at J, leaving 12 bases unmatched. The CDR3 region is CASSLGTAPLPQHF. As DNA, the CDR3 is TGTGCCAGCAGCCTCGGGACAGCTCCTCTCCCCCAGCATTTT.

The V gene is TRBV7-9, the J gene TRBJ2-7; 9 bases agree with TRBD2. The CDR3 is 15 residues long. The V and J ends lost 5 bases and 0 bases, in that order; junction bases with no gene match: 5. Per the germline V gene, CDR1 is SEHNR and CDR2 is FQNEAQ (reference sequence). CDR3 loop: CASSLGGLASYEQYF. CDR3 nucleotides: TGTGCCAGCAGCCTCGGGGGACTAGCCTCCTACGAGCAGTACTTC.

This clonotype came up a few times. The CDR3, as DNA: TGTGCCAGCAGTGGGACCCCCCTATCCAATCAGCCCCAGCATTTT. As protein: CASSGTPLSNQPQHF. The rearrangement uses TRBV2 and TRBJ1-5; D is unresolved. The ends were cut back, 4 bases at V and 3 bases at J, with 13 bases in the middle. This CDR3 contains 15 residues. From germline, CDR1 is SNHLY and CDR2 FYNNEI.

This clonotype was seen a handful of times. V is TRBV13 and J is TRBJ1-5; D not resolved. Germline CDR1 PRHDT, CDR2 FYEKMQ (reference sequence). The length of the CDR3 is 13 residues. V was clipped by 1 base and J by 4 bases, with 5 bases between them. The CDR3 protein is CASSLEPNQPQHF. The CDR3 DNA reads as TGTGCCAGCAGCTTAGAACCTAATCAGCCCCAGCATTTT. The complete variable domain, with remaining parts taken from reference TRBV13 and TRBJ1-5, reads AAGVIQSPRHLIKEKRETATLKCYPIPRHDTVYWYQQGPGQDPQFLISFYEKMQSDKGSIPDRFSAQQFSDYHSELNMSSLELGDSALYFCASSLEPNQPQHFGDGTRLSIL.

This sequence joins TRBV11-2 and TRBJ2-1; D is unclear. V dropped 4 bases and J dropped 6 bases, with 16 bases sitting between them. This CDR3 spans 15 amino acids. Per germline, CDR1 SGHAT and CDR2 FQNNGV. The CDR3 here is CASSSSLISGNEQFF. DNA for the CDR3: TGTGCCAGCAGCTCCTCTCTTATTAGTGGCAATGAGCAGTTCTTC.